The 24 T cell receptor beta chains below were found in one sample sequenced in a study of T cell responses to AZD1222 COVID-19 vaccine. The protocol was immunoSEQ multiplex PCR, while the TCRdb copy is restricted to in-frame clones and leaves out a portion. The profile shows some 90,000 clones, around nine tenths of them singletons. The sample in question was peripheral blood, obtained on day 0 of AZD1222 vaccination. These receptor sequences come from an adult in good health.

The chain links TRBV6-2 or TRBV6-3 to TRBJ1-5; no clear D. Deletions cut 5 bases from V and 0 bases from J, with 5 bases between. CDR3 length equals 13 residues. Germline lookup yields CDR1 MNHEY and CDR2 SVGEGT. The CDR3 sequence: CASSTSSNQPQHF. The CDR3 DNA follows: TGTGCCAGCAGTACATCTAGCAATCAGCCCCAGCATTTT.

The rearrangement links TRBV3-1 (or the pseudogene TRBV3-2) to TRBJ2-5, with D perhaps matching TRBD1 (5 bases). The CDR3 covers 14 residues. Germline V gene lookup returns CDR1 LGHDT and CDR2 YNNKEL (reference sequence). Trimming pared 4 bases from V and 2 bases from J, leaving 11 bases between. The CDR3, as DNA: TGTGCCAGCAGCCTCCGGACAACGCAAGAGACCCAGTACTTC. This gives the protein CASSLRTTQETQYF.

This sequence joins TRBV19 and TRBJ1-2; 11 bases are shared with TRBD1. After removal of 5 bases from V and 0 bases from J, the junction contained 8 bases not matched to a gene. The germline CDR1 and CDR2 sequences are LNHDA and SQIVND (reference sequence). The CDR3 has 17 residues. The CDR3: CASSGRDRGVTNYGYTF. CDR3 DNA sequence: TGTGCCAGTAGTGGACGGGACAGGGGGGTTACTAACTATGGCTACACCTTC.

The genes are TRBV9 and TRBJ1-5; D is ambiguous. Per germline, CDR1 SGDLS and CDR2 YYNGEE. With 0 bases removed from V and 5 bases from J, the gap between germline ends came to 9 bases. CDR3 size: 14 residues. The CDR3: CASSVGIDYQPQHF. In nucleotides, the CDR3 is TGTGCCAGCAGCGTAGGGATTGATTATCAGCCCCAGCATTTT. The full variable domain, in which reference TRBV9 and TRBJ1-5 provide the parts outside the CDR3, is DSGVTQTPKHLITATGQRVTLRCSPRSGDLSVYWYQQSLDQGLQFLIQYYNGEERAKGNILERFSAQQFPDLHSELNLSSLELGDSALYFCASSVGIDYQPQHFGDGTRLSIL.

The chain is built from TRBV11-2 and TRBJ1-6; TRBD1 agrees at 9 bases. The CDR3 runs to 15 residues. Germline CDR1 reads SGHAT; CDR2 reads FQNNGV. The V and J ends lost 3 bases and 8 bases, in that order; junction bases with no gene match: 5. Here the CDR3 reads CASSLIQGADSPLHF. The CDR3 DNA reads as TGTGCCAGCAGCTTGATACAGGGGGCAGATTCACCCCTCCACTTT.

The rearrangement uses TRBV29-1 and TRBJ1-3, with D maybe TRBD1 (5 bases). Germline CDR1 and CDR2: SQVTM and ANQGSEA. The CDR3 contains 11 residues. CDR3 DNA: TGCGCTCAGGGAGTGGGGAACACCATATATTTT. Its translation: CAQGVGNTIYF.

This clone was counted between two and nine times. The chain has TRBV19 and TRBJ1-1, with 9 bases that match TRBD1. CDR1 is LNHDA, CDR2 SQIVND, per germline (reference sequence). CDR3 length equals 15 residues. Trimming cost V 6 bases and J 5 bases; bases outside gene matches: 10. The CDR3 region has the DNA TGTGCCAGTAGCCAACCGGGACAGGGACGAACTGAAGCTTTCTTT. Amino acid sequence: CASSQPGQGRTEAFF.

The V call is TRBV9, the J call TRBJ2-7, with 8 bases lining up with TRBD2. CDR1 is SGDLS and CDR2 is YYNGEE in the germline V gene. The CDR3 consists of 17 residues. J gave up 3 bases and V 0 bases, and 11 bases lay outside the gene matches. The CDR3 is CASSVDGVSGGRYEQYF. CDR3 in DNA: TGTGCCAGCAGCGTAGATGGGGTCAGCGGGGGCCGCTACGAGCAGTACTTC.

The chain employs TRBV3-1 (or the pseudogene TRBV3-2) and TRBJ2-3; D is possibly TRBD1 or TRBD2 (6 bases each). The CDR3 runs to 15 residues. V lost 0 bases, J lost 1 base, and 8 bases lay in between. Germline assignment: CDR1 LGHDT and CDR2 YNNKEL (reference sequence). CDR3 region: CASSQDRGRTDTQYF. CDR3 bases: TGTGCCAGCAGCCAAGACCGGGGGCGCACAGATACGCAGTATTTT.

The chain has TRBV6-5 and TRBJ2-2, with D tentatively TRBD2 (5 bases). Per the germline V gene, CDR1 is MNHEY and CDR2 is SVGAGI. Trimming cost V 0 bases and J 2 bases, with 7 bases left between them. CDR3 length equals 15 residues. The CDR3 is CASSYSGSNTGELFF. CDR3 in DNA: TGTGCCAGCAGTTACTCAGGGAGCAACACCGGGGAGCTGTTTTTT.

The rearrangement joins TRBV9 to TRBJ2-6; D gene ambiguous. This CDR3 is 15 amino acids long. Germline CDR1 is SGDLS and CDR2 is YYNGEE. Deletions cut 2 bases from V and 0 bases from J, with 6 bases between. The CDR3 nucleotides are TGTGCCAGCAGCGTGGGCTTCTCTGGGGCCAACGTCCTGACTTTC. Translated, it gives CASSVGFSGANVLTF.

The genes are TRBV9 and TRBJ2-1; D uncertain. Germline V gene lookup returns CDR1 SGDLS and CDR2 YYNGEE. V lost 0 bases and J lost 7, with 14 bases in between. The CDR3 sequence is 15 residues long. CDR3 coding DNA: TGTGCCAGCAGCGTAGAGGCCATGAAGGGAAATGAGCAGTTCTTC. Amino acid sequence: CASSVEAMKGNEQFF.

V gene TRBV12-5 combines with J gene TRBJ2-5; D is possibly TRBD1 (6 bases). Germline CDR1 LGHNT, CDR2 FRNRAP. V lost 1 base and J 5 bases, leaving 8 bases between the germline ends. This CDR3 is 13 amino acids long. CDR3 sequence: CASGLDREETQYF. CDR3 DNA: TGTGCTAGTGGTTTGGACAGGGAGGAGACCCAGTACTTC.

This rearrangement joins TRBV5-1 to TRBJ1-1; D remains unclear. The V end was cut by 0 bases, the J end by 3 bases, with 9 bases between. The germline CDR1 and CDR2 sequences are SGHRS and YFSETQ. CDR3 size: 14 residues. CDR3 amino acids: CASSLEGKDTEAFF. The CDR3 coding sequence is TGCGCCAGCAGCTTGGAAGGGAAGGACACTGAAGCTTTCTTT.

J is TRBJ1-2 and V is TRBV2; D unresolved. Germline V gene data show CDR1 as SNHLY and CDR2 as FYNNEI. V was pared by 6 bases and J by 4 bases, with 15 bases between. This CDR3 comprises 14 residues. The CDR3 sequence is CASSRSIEGYGYTF. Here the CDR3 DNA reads TGTGCCAGCAGCAGGTCCATTGAAGGCTATGGCTACACCTTC.

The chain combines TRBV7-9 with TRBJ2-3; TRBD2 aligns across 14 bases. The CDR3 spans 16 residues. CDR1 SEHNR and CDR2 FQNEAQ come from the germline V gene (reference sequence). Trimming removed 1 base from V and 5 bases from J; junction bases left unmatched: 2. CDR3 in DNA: TGTGCCAGCAGCTTAGGACTAGCGGGGGGGCAAGATACGCAGTATTTT. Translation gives CASSLGLAGGQDTQYF.

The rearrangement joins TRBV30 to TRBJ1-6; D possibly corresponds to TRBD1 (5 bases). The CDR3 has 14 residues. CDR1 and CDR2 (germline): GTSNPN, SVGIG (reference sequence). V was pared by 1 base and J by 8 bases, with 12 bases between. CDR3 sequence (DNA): TGTGCCTGGAGTGGAGGGGTGAGGGATTCACCCCTCCACTTT. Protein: CAWSGGVRDSPLHF.

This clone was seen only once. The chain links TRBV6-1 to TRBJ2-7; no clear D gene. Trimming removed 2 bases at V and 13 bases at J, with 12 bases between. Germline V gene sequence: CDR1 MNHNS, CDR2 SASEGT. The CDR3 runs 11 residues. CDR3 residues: CASSESLLLYF. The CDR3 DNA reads TGTGCCAGCAGTGAATCCCTCCTGTTATACTTC.

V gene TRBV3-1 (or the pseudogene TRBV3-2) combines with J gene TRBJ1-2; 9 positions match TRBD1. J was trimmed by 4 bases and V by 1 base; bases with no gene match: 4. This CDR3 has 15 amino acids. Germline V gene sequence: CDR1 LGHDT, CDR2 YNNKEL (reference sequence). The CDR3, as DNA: TGTGCCAGCAGCCAAGGGACAGGGGTGGTCTATGGCTACACCTTC. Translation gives CASSQGTGVVYGYTF.

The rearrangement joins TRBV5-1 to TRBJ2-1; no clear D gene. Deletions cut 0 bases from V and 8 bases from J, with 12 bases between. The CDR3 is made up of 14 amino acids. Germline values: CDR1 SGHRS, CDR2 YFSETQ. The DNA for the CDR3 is TGCGCCAGCAGCTTGGGAGACAAAATCGATGAGCAGTTCTTC. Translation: CASSLGDKIDEQFF. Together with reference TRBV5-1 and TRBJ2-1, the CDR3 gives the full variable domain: KAGVTQTPRYLIKTRGQQVTLSCSPISGHRSVSWYQQTPGQGLQFLFEYFSETQRNKGNFPGRFSGRQFSNSRSEMNVSTLELGDSALYLCASSLGDKIDEQFFGPGTRLTVL.

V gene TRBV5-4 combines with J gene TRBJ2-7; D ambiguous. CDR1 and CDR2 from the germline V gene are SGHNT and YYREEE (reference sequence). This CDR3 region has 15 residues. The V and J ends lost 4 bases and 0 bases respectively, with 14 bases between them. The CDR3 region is CASSPPGVTSYEQYF. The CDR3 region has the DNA TGTGCCAGCAGCCCGCCTGGCGTAACCTCCTACGAGCAGTACTTC.

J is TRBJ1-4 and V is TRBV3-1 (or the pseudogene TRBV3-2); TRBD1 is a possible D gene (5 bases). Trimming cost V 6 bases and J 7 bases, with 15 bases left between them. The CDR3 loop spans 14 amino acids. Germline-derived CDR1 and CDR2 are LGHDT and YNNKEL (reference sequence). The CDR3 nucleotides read TGTGCCAGCAGGCGAGCAGGGATGAGTGAAAAACTGTTTTTT. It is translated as CASRRAGMSEKLFF.

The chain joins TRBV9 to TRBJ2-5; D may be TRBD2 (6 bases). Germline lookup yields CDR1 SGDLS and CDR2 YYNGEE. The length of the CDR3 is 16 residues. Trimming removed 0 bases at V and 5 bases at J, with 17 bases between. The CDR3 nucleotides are TGTGCCAGCAGCGTAGGGAGGGGCCCTAGCGTTGAGACCCAGTACTTC. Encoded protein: CASSVGRGPSVETQYF.

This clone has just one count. In DNA form, the CDR3 reads TGTGCCTGGAGTGTAAGCGGGGGTCGGGGGCCCCAGCATTTT. Amino acids: CAWSVSGGRGPQHF. V and J are TRBV30 and TRBJ1-5, with a tentative D call TRBD1 (5 bases). Trimming shortened V by 0 bases and J by 9 bases, and 15 bases separated the two germline ends. Germline V gene lookup returns CDR1 GTSNPN and CDR2 SVGIG (reference sequence). The length of the CDR3 is 14 residues.